These T cell receptor beta chains were read from a single sample in a study of cytomegalovirus exposure and HLA in healthy donors. Clones were sequenced by immunoSEQ multiplex PCR, and TCRdb holds only the in-frame ones, with some missing. Of 130,000 to 150,000 clones listed, roughly three quarters were seen once; the top ten hold approximately 0.97%. Specimen: PBMCs. The receptor source for this set is a man aged 18 to 30 in good health and CMV-seronegative. Both conserved end residues are part of each CDR3. A D gene is named only where the DNA matches it firmly. For some rows the clone size is stated as once, few or many, or as a class when expanded; others skip it.

>-|TRBV7-3|TRBJ2-7|-
CASRDKGRLGGQYF
TGTGCCAGCAGGGATAAGGGGCGCCTAGGGGGGCAGTACTTC
>-|TRBV6-5|TRBJ2-5|-
CASVLGGPQETQYF
TGTGCCAGCGTATTGGGAGGTCCGCAAGAGACCCAGTACTTC
>-|TRBV9|TRBJ1-5|-
CASSVGDASSDSNQPQHF
TGTGCCAGCAGCGTAGGAGACGCCTCGAGCGATAGCAATCAGCCCCAGCATTTT
>-|TRBV18|TRBJ1-2|-
CASSPPGGENYGYTF
TGTGCCAGCTCACCACCGGGGGGAGAGAACTATGGCTACACCTTC
>-|TRBV4-2|TRBJ2-2|-
CASSRTESPTGELFF
TGTGCCAGCAGCAGGACAGAGTCCCCCACCGGGGAGCTGTTTTTT
>TRBD1|TRBV30|TRBJ2-3|-
CAWSVLEGASTDTQYF
TGTGCCTGGAGTGTACTCGAGGGGGCTAGCACAGATACGCAGTATTTT
>TRBD2|TRBV7-2|TRBJ2-7|-
CASSLGGGSYEQYF
TGTGCCAGCAGCTTAGGGGGGGGATCCTACGAGCAGTACTTC
>TRBD2|TRBV30|TRBJ2-3|-
CAWGPLGTSGTQYF
TGTGCCTGGGGACCATTGGGGACTAGCGGTACGCAGTATTTT
>TRBD1|TRBV5-4|TRBJ2-3|-
CASSSGTGTTDTQYF
TGTGCCAGCAGCTCCGGGACAGGGACCACAGATACGCAGTATTTT
>TRBD2|TRBV7-9|TRBJ2-5|-
CASSWGGIQETQYF
TGTGCCAGCAGCTGGGGGGGTATCCAGGAGACCCAGTACTTC
>-|TRBV7-3|TRBJ1-1|-
CASSLGLPRRGTEAFF
TGTGCCAGCAGCTTAGGCCTCCCCAGGAGGGGCACTGAAGCTTTCTTT
>-|TRBV4-1|TRBJ2-4|-
CASSQEATGPKNIQYF
TGCGCCAGCAGCCAAGAGGCCACAGGGCCCAAAAACATTCAGTACTTC
>TRBD2|TRBV5-1|TRBJ2-3|-
CASSLDPGGTSTDTQYF
TGCGCCAGCAGCTTGGACCCCGGGGGGACCTCCACAGATACGCAGTATTTT
>TRBD1|TRBV6-6|TRBJ2-1|few
CASSRSDRENFF
TGTGCCAGCAGCAGATCGGACAGGGAAAATTTCTTC
>TRBD1|TRBV5-6|TRBJ1-1|-
CASSGRGYTEAFF
TGTGCCAGCAGCGGCAGGGGGTACACTGAAGCTTTCTTT
>-|TRBV5-6|TRBJ1-3|-
CASSLRSRLSGNTIYF
TGTGCCAGCAGCTTGAGGTCTAGACTCTCTGGAAACACCATATATTTT
>TRBD1|TRBV5-4|TRBJ1-2|-
CASSPRTGQGYTF
TGTGCCAGCAGCCCTAGGACAGGGCAGGGCTACACCTTC
>-|TRBV5-6|TRBJ2-7|-
CASSLVLSSYEQYF
TGTGCCAGCAGCTTGGTTTTGAGCTCCTACGAGCAGTACTTC
>-|TRBV4-2|TRBJ1-5|-
CASSQVFRNSNQPQHF
TGTGCCAGCAGCCAAGTATTCAGGAATAGCAATCAGCCCCAGCATTTT
>-|TRBV6-1|TRBJ1-1|-
CASSDAGAGFRAFF
TGTGCCAGCAGTGATGCGGGGGCAGGGTTTAGAGCTTTCTTT
>-|TRBV19|TRBJ2-5|-
CASSYDKGETQYF
TGTGCCAGTAGTTATGACAAAGGAGAGACCCAGTACTTC
>-|TRBV7-7|TRBJ1-1|-
CASKARGTEAFF
TGTGCTAGCAAGGCCCGGGGCACTGAAGCTTTCTTT
>-|TRBV19|TRBJ1-1|-
CASSMGIEGAFF
TGTGCCAGTAGTATGGGGATCGAGGGAGCTTTCTTT
>-|TRBV7-9|TRBJ2-7|few
CASSSQVSYEQYF
TGTGCCAGCAGCTCACAGGTCTCCTACGAGCAGTACTTC
>-|TRBV4-1|TRBJ2-7|few
CASSQGYPRPYEQYF
TGCGCCAGCAGCCAAGGATATCCCAGGCCCTACGAGCAGTACTTC
>-|TRBV5-1|TRBJ2-7|-
CASSAYSSYEQYF
TGCGCCAGCAGCGCCTATAGCTCCTACGAGCAGTACTTC
>TRBD1|TRBV5-1|TRBJ2-7|-
CASSLGQGEQYF
TGCGCCAGCAGCTTGGGACAGGGAGAGCAGTACTTC
>-|TRBV10-2|TRBJ2-2|once
CASRLREGELFF
TGCGCCAGCAGACTCAGGGAAGGGGAGCTGTTTTTT